A selection of T cell receptor beta chains follows, all from one sample in a study of identical twins. TCRdb fed the 5' RACE reads into MiXCR, producing one record per CDR3 protein. The repertoire has 250,000 or so distinct CDR3 sequences, roughly 13% of them found once; the top ten carry 3.5% to 5%. These data also featured in a second study, about yellow fever vaccine responses in identical twins.

Material: memory (CD45RO+) T cells sorted from blood. The source of these receptors is a woman under 30 in good health. The CDR3 runs from the conserved cysteine through the conserved F or W. The D gene is left open where the match is weak. A row's size may be missing; if present it is once, few, many or a size class.

v_gene,d_gene,j_gene,abundance,CDR3aa,CDR3nt
TRBV19,TRBD2,TRBJ2-7,.,CASSMGLAGSYEQYF,TGTGCCAGTAGTATGGGACTAGCGGGGTCCTACGAGCAGTACTTC
TRBV5-1,TRBD2,TRBJ2-2,.,CASSSGGPSTGELFF,TGCGCCAGCAGCTCGGGGGGGCCCAGCACCGGGGAGCTGTTTTTT
TRBV11-1,TRBD1,TRBJ2-7,.,CASSSYRPGQGAFYEQYF,TGTGCCAGCAGCTCTTATCGTCCGGGACAGGGGGCCTTCTACGAGCAGTACTTC
TRBV7-2,.,TRBJ2-6,few,CASAMVLGGANVLTF,TGTGCCAGCGCCATGGTTTTGGGTGGGGCCAACGTCCTGACTTTC
TRBV14,.,TRBJ2-1,many,CASSQELGPSGQFF,TGTGCCAGCAGCCAAGAACTTGGACCCAGCGGGCAGTTCTTC
TRBV10-3,.,TRBJ1-2,many,CAYQGGSGGGYTF,TGTGCCTATCAGGGAGGGTCAGGAGGCGGCTACACCTTC
TRBV27,TRBD2,TRBJ2-3,.,CASSLGLAGGNTDTQYF,TGTGCCAGCAGTTTAGGGCTTGCGGGAGGTAACACAGATACGCAGTATTTT
TRBV7-8,.,TRBJ2-3,few,CASLGGRGDTQYF,TGTGCCAGCCTCGGGGGGCGGGGAGATACGCAGTATTTT
TRBV7-2,.,TRBJ2-1,many,CASSLHMGRNEQFF,TGTGCCAGCAGCTTACATATGGGGCGCAATGAGCAGTTCTTC
TRBV4-3,.,TRBJ2-7,many,CASSQEGTGSGEQYF,TGCGCCAGCAGCCAAGAAGGAACAGGGAGTGGGGAGCAGTACTTC
TRBV4-1,.,TRBJ2-3,.,CASSQGRQHRTAVFGYTDTQYF,TGCGCCAGCAGCCAAGGGCGGCAACACCGAACCGCAGTCTTCGGATACACAGATACGCAGTATTTT
TRBV4-2,.,TRBJ2-2,medium-sized,CASSHAGENTGELFF,TGTGCCAGCAGCCATGCAGGGGAGAACACCGGGGAGCTGTTTTTT
TRBV12-3/TRBV12-4,.,TRBJ2-5,few,CASSGWGETQYF,TGTGCCAGCAGTGGATGGGGAGAGACCCAGTACTTC
TRBV29-1,.,TRBJ2-3,.,CSVDLRQISTDTQYF,TGCAGCGTCGACCTGCGACAGATAAGCACAGATACGCAGTATTTT
TRBV4-1,TRBD1,TRBJ1-6,.,CASSHNLGQNGSPLHF,TGCGCCAGCAGCCACAACCTGGGACAGAATGGATCACCCCTCCACTTT
TRBV7-9,.,TRBJ2-3,many,CASKGADTQYF,TGTGCCAGCAAAGGGGCAGATACGCAGTATTTT
TRBV7-9,TRBD2,TRBJ2-2,once,CASSLAGGRSGELFF,TGTGCCAGCTCTTTAGCGGGGGGCCGGTCCGGGGAGCTGTTTTTT
TRBV11-2,.,TRBJ2-7,.,CASSLEFHSLYEKYF,TGTGCCAGCAGCTTAGAGTTTCACAGCCTGTACGAGAAGTACTTC
TRBV5-1,TRBD1,TRBJ2-5,few,CASSLEATGGETQYF,TGCGCCAGCAGCTTGGAAGCGACAGGGGGAGAGACCCAGTACTTC
TRBV6-5,.,TRBJ2-5,.,CASIRLEGAETQYF,TGTGCCAGCATTAGATTGGAGGGGGCAGAGACCCAGTACTTC
TRBV6-1,TRBD1,TRBJ2-1,.,CASSDPTFMDRYNEQFF,TGTGCCAGCAGTGACCCGACATTCATGGACAGGTACAATGAGCAGTTCTTC
TRBV27,TRBD1,TRBJ2-1,few,CASRPKSTGGSYNEQFF,TGTGCCAGCCGACCCAAATCCACAGGGGGCTCCTACAATGAGCAGTTCTTC
TRBV4-3,.,TRBJ1-5,many,CASSQDSEGFQPQHF,TGCGCCAGCAGCCAAGATAGCGAGGGATTTCAGCCCCAGCATTTT
TRBV4-3,.,TRBJ2-3,.,CASSQDYGGTRDTQYF,TGCGCCAGCAGCCAAGACTACGGGGGAACTCGGGATACGCAGTATTTT
TRBV2,TRBD2,TRBJ2-1,few,CASSIIAGNEQFF,TGTGCCAGCAGTATAATAGCGGGAAATGAGCAGTTCTTC